This record concerns one T cell receptor beta chain sequence. Its antigen is undetermined. PCR primers comprised 60 Vbeta and 13 Jbeta primers. The method was immunoSEQ multiplex PCR; TCRdb's version includes in-frame clones alone and lacks a portion of them. The sample consists of approximately 82,000 clones, approximately 74% of them appearing once. The data originate from a study of cytomegalovirus exposure and HLA in healthy donors. Study outcomes and limitations: Only CMV serostatus was available as immune exposure information.

With V trimmed by 5 bases and J by 0 bases, 6 bases remained unmatched. Germline CDR1 is LNHDA and CDR2 is SQIVND (reference sequence). The CDR3 loop spans 16 amino acids. The sequence was collected from a woman aged 50 to 60 in good health and CMV-seropositive. V is TRBV19 and J is TRBJ1-5; 8 bases match TRBD1. Specimen: PBMCs. In nucleotides, the CDR3 is TGTGCCAGTAGTTCGCCCGGACAGGGTAGCAATCAGCCCCAGCATTTT. It specifies CASSSPGQGSNQPQHF.